This entry concerns a single TCR beta chain. This sample stems from a study of blood T cell repertoires in COVID-19. Study context: Sources were T cells, B-cell-depleted T cells, or PBMCs; the material itself was cDNA or gDNA.

Seattle's enrolled individuals joined amid active infection and were then monitored longitudinally. Source study methods: It was from reference gene primer amplification that nucleated cell counts were estimated. TCRdb's table, derived via immunoSEQ multiplex PCR, lists solely in-frame clones and lacks some. From that table come the V and J calls and clone size; the DNA was used to work out D and trimming. This table holds about 340,000 clones, almost 90% found once. V shed 4 bases and J shed 1 base, with 14 bases lying between them. The CDR3 is 15 residues long. Germline loops: CDR1 SGHNT, CDR2 YYREEE (reference sequence).

The chain couples TRBV5-4 to TRBJ1-1; D remains ambiguous. This TCR derives from a woman aged 70-85 years with COVID-19, enrolled during active disease. Sequencing was carried out using peripheral blood. The DNA for the CDR3 is TGTGCCAGCAGCCCGGCGCGGATTGGGAACACTGAAGCTTTCTTT. Translating gives CASSPARIGNTEAFF.